This T cell receptor (beta chain) was sequenced in a study of shared clonotypes between healthy human individuals. In the original analysis: Filtering differed, since immunoSEQ gave only junction sequences and no quality scores. Assay: immunoSEQ multiplex PCR; the TCRdb copy retains only in-frame clones and omits some. For V, J and clone size, that table is used; D and trimming come from the DNA. The sample has 1.6 million or so clones; 96% are singletons. The CDR3 has 16 residues. In germline, CDR1 is SQVTM, CDR2 ANQGSEA. The junction had 15 bases not matched to a gene; V was cut back by 6 bases and J by 5 bases. Adult donors, all healthy and HIV-negative, had no recent acute infections or vaccinations. Only Caucasian adults living in Nashville, Tennessee served as donors. Naive CD4+ cells were CD45RA-selected; the remaining cells were memory.

The clonotype was recovered from a man under 40 in good health. What was sequenced was naive CD4+ T cells sorted from blood. Subset indicated: CD45RA+ positively selected. V is TRBV29-1 and J is TRBJ2-3; TRBD2 matches 9 bases. The CDR3 sequence is CSVARGIAGAVDTQYF. DNA of the CDR3: TGCAGCGTGGCAAGGGGGATAGCGGGAGCGGTAGATACGCAGTATTTT.